The clone carrying this T cell receptor (beta chain) showed up many times. Its antigen is still unknown. The sample belongs to a study of T cells after yellow fever vaccination. A single record per CDR3 protein comes from TCRdb applying MiXCR to the 5' RACE reads. Among a few hundred thousand distinct CDR3 sequences listed, 9.5% to 15% were seen once. General study points: Subsequent booster samples again held most clones from primary vaccination (less than 98% CD4, over 80% CD8). Weaker, the secondary response had a peak occurring faster, on day 5 versus 15.

CDR1 and CDR2 (germline): MNHEY, SMNVEV (reference sequence). V was pared by 6 bases and J by 4 bases, with 9 bases of the junction left unmatched. The CDR3 extends over 17 amino acids. This clonotype was sampled from a man aged 18 to 29 who received the YFV17D yellow fever vaccine. The material was CD4+ T cells sorted from PBMCs, obtained 15 days after the yellow fever booster vaccination. This chain connects TRBV27 to TRBJ2-2; 12 bases align to TRBD2. The CDR3 sequence is CASRRKLAGGITGELFF. CDR3 DNA sequence: TGTGCCAGCAGGCGCAAACTAGCGGGGGGTATCACCGGGGAGCTGTTTTTT.